This is a list of T cell receptor beta chains from one sample in a study of early T cells in non-severe SARS-CoV-2 infection. TCRdb fed the 5' RACE reads into MiXCR, producing one record per CDR3 protein. This table has over 25,000 distinct CDR3 sequences, less than 10% appearing once. Sequenced: whole blood. These receptors were collected from an adult who was a healthcare worker with PCR-confirmed SARS-CoV-2 infection or an uninfected control (not recorded which). Both conserved end residues are part of each CDR3. Each record gives: clone size, J gene, D gene, V gene, CDR3 protein, CDR3 DNA. A D gene is named only where the DNA matches it firmly. The listing skips clone size in some rows; elsewhere it reads once, few, many or a size class.

size: medium-sized
J: TRBJ2-2
D: .
V: TRBV7-3
CDR3: CASSLTGTNTGELFF
DNA: TGTGCCAGCAGCCTAACCGGGACCAACACCGGGGAGCTGTTTTTT

size: few
J: TRBJ2-3
D: .
V: TRBV5-1
CDR3: CASSPPDITDTQYF
DNA: TGCGCCAGCAGCCCCCCGGATATCACAGATACGCAGTATTTT

size: few
J: TRBJ2-5
D: TRBD1
V: TRBV20-1
CDR3: CSATGGAGQETQYF
DNA: TGCAGTGCTACAGGGGGCGCGGGACAAGAGACCCAGTACTTC

size: few
J: TRBJ1-2
D: .
V: TRBV18
CDR3: CASSQRDHGYTF
DNA: TGTGCCAGCTCACAGAGGGATCATGGCTACACCTTC

size: few
J: TRBJ1-1
D: .
V: TRBV4-2
CDR3: CASSQGPTKGVAFF
DNA: TGTGCCAGCAGCCAAGGGCCAACGAAGGGGGTGGCTTTCTTT

size: many
J: TRBJ1-3
D: .
V: TRBV7-3
CDR3: CASSPSGTVSGNTIYF
DNA: TGTGCCAGCAGCCCATCCGGGACGGTCTCTGGAAACACCATATATTTT

size: many
J: TRBJ2-5
D: .
V: TRBV7-9
CDR3: CASSLVLMGETQYF
DNA: TGTGCCAGCAGCTTAGTCTTAATGGGGGAGACCCAGTACTTC

size: .
J: TRBJ2-7
D: .
V: TRBV12-3/TRBV12-4
CDR3: CASSLGAHEQYF
DNA: TGTGCCAGCAGTCTGGGGGCCCACGAGCAGTACTTC

size: few
J: TRBJ2-7
D: TRBD1
V: TRBV2
CDR3: CASNPDRSNYEQYF
DNA: TGTGCCAGCAATCCGGACAGGTCAAACTACGAGCAGTACTTC

size: .
J: TRBJ2-3
D: .
V: TRBV7-2
CDR3: CASSSGGDTQYF
DNA: TGTGCCAGCAGCTCAGGCGGAGATACGCAGTATTTT

size: medium-sized
J: TRBJ2-7
D: .
V: TRBV7-9
CDR3: CASSTGSSEQYF
DNA: TGTGCCAGCAGCACTGGTAGTTCCGAGCAGTACTTC

size: .
J: TRBJ1-2
D: .
V: TRBV29-1
CDR3: CSVEAGGNYGYTF
DNA: TGCAGCGTTGAAGCTGGAGGAAACTATGGCTACACCTTC

size: many
J: TRBJ2-3
D: TRBD2
V: TRBV5-4
CDR3: CASSPGLAAGTDTQYF
DNA: TGTGCCAGCAGCCCGGGACTAGCGGCGGGCACAGATACGCAGTATTTT

size: .
J: TRBJ2-1
D: .
V: TRBV6-5
CDR3: CASLYGAGRDNEQFF
DNA: TGTGCCAGCCTCTACGGGGCCGGGCGCGACAATGAGCAGTTCTTC

size: many
J: TRBJ1-3
D: .
V: TRBV6-2/TRBV6-3
CDR3: CASSYGRPPGNTIYF
DNA: TGTGCCAGCAGCTATGGAAGGCCCCCTGGAAACACCATATATTTT

size: many
J: TRBJ1-6
D: .
V: TRBV3-1
CDR3: CASSQDGRTRPTLHF
DNA: TGTGCCAGCAGCCAAGACGGAAGGACAAGACCCACCCTCCACTTT

size: many
J: TRBJ2-5
D: TRBD2
V: TRBV7-9
CDR3: CASSLLLAGSRETQYF
DNA: TGTGCCAGCAGCTTACTACTAGCGGGGAGCAGAGAGACCCAGTACTTC

size: .
J: TRBJ1-1
D: .
V: TRBV29-1
CDR3: CSVLTGEAFF
DNA: TGCAGCGTTCTTACGGGTGAAGCTTTCTTT

size: many
J: TRBJ1-6
D: .
V: TRBV18
CDR3: CASSPPKKNSPLHF
DNA: TGTGCCAGCTCACCACCTAAGAAGAATTCACCCCTCCACTTT

size: once
J: TRBJ2-5
D: .
V: TRBV27
CDR3: CASRPQGGETQYF
DNA: TGTGCCAGCAGACCCCAGGGGGGAGAGACCCAGTACTTC

size: many
J: TRBJ1-5
D: .
V: TRBV7-2
CDR3: CASSPGNLDQPQHF
DNA: TGTGCCAGCAGCCCAGGGAATCTTGATCAGCCCCAGCATTTT

size: many
J: TRBJ1-5
D: .
V: TRBV7-2
CDR3: CASSLGPRSNQPQHF
DNA: TGTGCCAGCAGCTTAGGGCCGCGGAGCAATCAGCCCCAGCATTTT

size: many
J: TRBJ2-4
D: .
V: TRBV11-1
CDR3: CASSLEGATKNIQYF
DNA: TGTGCCAGCAGCTTGGAGGGGGCCACCAAAAACATTCAGTACTTC

size: .
J: TRBJ1-4
D: .
V: TRBV7-2
CDR3: CASSSPSSGRGKLFF
DNA: TGTGCCAGCAGTTCCCCCAGCAGCGGCCGGGGGAAACTGTTTTTT

size: many
J: TRBJ2-2
D: .
V: TRBV2
CDR3: CASRKVSGELFF
DNA: TGTGCCAGCAGGAAGGTGTCCGGGGAGCTGTTTTTT

size: many
J: TRBJ2-1
D: TRBD2
V: TRBV7-2
CDR3: CASNAGGYNEQFF
DNA: TGTGCCAGCAATGCGGGGGGGTACAATGAGCAGTTCTTC

size: many
J: TRBJ1-4
D: .
V: TRBV5-4
CDR3: CASSSAGYEKLFF
DNA: TGTGCCAGCAGCTCCGCAGGTTATGAAAAACTGTTTTTT

size: .
J: TRBJ2-3
D: .
V: TRBV6-6
CDR3: CASSYSGVTDTQYF
DNA: TGTGCCAGCAGTTACTCGGGGGTCACAGATACGCAGTATTTT

size: .
J: TRBJ2-5
D: TRBD2
V: TRBV7-6
CDR3: CASSLVSGGETQYF
DNA: TGTGCCAGCAGCTTAGTGAGCGGGGGTGAGACCCAGTACTTC

size: .
J: TRBJ2-6
D: .
V: TRBV29-1
CDR3: CSVTGPSGANVLTF
DNA: TGCAGCGTCACAGGACCCTCTGGGGCCAACGTCCTGACTTTC

size: many
J: TRBJ1-1
D: TRBD1
V: TRBV12-3/TRBV12-4
CDR3: CASSSIDRAQREAFF
DNA: TGTGCCAGCAGTTCAATTGACAGGGCCCAACGTGAAGCTTTCTTT

size: .
J: TRBJ1-1
D: .
V: TRBV6-5
CDR3: CASSYGRSQRYTEAFF
DNA: TGTGCCAGCAGTTACGGCAGGAGTCAAAGGTACACTGAAGCTTTCTTT

size: few
J: TRBJ2-7
D: .
V: TRBV10-3
CDR3: CAISEGLAYEQYF
DNA: TGTGCCATCAGTGAGGGGCTGGCCTACGAGCAGTACTTC

size: few
J: TRBJ2-2
D: .
V: TRBV5-4
CDR3: CASSRGTGGELFF
DNA: TGTGCCAGCAGCAGGGGAACCGGGGGGGAGCTGTTTTTT

size: .
J: TRBJ2-3
D: TRBD1
V: TRBV24-1
CDR3: CATSVYRGPCTDTQYF
DNA: TGTGCCACCAGTGTATACAGGGGGCCGTGCACAGATACGCAGTATTTT

size: .
J: TRBJ2-1
D: .
V: TRBV20-1
CDR3: CSAQGGSSTSSYNEQFF
DNA: TGCAGTGCTCAGGGTGGGTCATCAACGAGCTCCTACAATGAGCAGTTCTTC

size: many
J: TRBJ1-1
D: TRBD1
V: TRBV18
CDR3: CASSTRGQEAFF
DNA: TGTGCCAGCTCAACCCGGGGACAGGAAGCTTTCTTT

size: many
J: TRBJ1-1
D: .
V: TRBV6-5
CDR3: CASSRTGNTEAFF
DNA: TGTGCCAGCAGTCGTACAGGGAACACTGAAGCTTTCTTT

size: many
J: TRBJ1-2
D: .
V: TRBV10-3
CDR3: CAISDKGMSGYTF
DNA: TGTGCCATCAGTGACAAGGGAATGAGCGGCTACACCTTC

size: .
J: TRBJ1-4
D: .
V: TRBV28
CDR3: CASSLGTPDEKLFF
DNA: TGTGCCAGCAGTTTAGGGACACCGGATGAAAAACTGTTTTTT

size: .
J: TRBJ1-1
D: .
V: TRBV14
CDR3: CASRAGARNTEAFF
DNA: TGTGCCAGCAGGGCGGGAGCCCGGAACACTGAAGCTTTCTTT

size: .
J: TRBJ1-5
D: .
V: TRBV7-3
CDR3: CASSAYNQPQHF
DNA: TGTGCCAGCAGCGCCTACAATCAGCCCCAGCATTTT

size: .
J: TRBJ2-5
D: .
V: TRBV6-5
CDR3: CASSQRGYSTTQYF
DNA: TGTGCCAGCAGTCAAAGGGGCTACTCCACGACCCAGTACTTC

size: .
J: TRBJ2-5
D: TRBD2
V: TRBV24-1
CDR3: CATGDPSGKTQYF
DNA: TGTGCCACCGGGGACCCAAGCGGGAAGACCCAGTACTTC

size: many
J: TRBJ2-1
D: .
V: TRBV6-5
CDR3: CASKPGLGGNEQFF
DNA: TGTGCCAGCAAACCGGGTCTCGGAGGCAATGAGCAGTTCTTC

size: .
J: TRBJ1-1
D: TRBD1
V: TRBV20-1
CDR3: CSATSRDRHTEAFF
DNA: TGCAGTGCAACATCCCGGGACAGGCATACTGAAGCTTTCTTT

size: few
J: TRBJ2-7
D: .
V: TRBV29-1
CDR3: CSVEGTGINEQYF
DNA: TGCAGCGTTGAGGGCACAGGGATCAACGAGCAGTACTTC

size: many
J: TRBJ2-7
D: TRBD1
V: TRBV6-2/TRBV6-3
CDR3: CASSSRQGARGEQYF
DNA: TGTGCCAGCAGTTCCCGACAGGGGGCTAGGGGCGAGCAGTACTTC

size: many
J: TRBJ2-7
D: TRBD2
V: TRBV18
CDR3: CASSGGAGAYEQYF
DNA: TGTGCCAGCTCCGGGGGAGCGGGGGCCTACGAGCAGTACTTC